Each of the 4 T cell receptor beta chains below was sequenced from the same sample in a study of blood T cells in healthy people across ages. It was with a sample-barcoded 5' primer and a J-beta primer mix that a second PCR of roughly 6 to 11 cycles was run. Using its own MiXCR run on the 5' RACE reads, TCRdb lists one record per CDR3 protein. Counted here are under 2 million distinct CDR3 sequences, roughly 30% occurring once; the ten biggest clones make up about 11%. The source material was blood. Receptors were obtained from a woman younger than 45 in good health.

This clonotype was detected only a few times. The chain employs TRBV5-1 and TRBJ1-2; 9 nucleotides align to TRBD1. The CDR3 consists of 14 residues. Germline trimming cut 8 bases from V and 6 bases from J; bases unmatched to any gene: 11. The germline gives CDR1 SGHRS, CDR2 YFSETQ. The CDR3 loop is CASAPGQGHHGYTF. CDR3 DNA sequence: TGCGCCAGTGCACCGGGACAGGGTCACCATGGCTACACCTTC.

The J gene is TRBJ1-2, the V gene TRBV5-1; a weak D match, TRBD1 (6 bases). The CDR3 runs to 14 residues. Germline-derived CDR1 and CDR2 are SGHRS and YFSETQ. V shed 4 bases and J shed 2 bases, with 12 bases lying between them. CDR3 bases: TGCGCCAGCAGCAGCGGACAGCCGAACTATGGCTACACCTTC. The encoded protein is CASSSGQPNYGYTF.

This clonotype was seen ten or more times. The gene calls are TRBV12-3 or TRBV12-4 and TRBJ1-5, with D hard to call. V lost 3 bases to trimming and J lost 2 bases, with 5 bases between them. The CDR3 extends over 13 amino acids. CDR3 loop: CASSFSGNQPQHF. The CDR3 DNA follows: TGTGCCAGCAGTTTTTCTGGCAATCAGCCCCAGCATTTT.

This clonotype was seen a handful of times. The V call is TRBV28, the J call TRBJ2-7; possible D gene TRBD1, 6 bases. The J call may be in error: the DNA end matches TRBJ2-5 better. The germline CDR1 and CDR2 sequences are MDHEN and SYDVKM. This CDR3 has 13 residues. CDR3 coding DNA: TGTGCCAGCAGGATCGACAGGCGAGAGACCCAGTACTTC. Translated, it gives CASRIDRRETQYF.